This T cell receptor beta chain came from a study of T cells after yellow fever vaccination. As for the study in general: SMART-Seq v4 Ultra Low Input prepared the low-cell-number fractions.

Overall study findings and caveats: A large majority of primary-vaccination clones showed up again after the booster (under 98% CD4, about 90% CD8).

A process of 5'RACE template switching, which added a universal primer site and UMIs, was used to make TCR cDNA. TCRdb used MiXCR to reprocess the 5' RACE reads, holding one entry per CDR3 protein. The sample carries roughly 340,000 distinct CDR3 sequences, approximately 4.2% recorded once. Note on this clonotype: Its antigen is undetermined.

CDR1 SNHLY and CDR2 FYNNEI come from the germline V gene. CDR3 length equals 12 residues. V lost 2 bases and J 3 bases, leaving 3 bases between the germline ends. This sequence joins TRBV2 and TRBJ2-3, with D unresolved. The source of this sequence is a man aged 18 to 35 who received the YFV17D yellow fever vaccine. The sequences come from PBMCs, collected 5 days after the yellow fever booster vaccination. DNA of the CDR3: TGTGCCAGCAGTGAACAAACAGATACGCAGTATTTT. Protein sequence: CASSEQTDTQYF.